Sequencing of this TCR beta chain was carried out in a study of cytomegalovirus exposure and HLA in healthy donors. On this clone itself: The antigen is undetermined.

The PCR ran on 60 Vbeta and 13 Jbeta primers. Measured with immunoSEQ multiplex PCR; TCRdb has only the in-frame clones, and not every one. The sample records under 200,000 clones, 65% to 70% being singletons. Trimming took 7 bases from V and 2 from J; bases not matched to a gene: 10. CDR1 is LNHDA, CDR2 SQIVND, per germline (reference sequence). This CDR3 is 16 amino acids long. Study conclusions and caveats: Among donors in an Asian-associated ancestry cluster, a later analysis reportedly found fewer N-insertions than the roughly 700-donor mean. According to the study, roughly 160 TCR beta chains were cytomegalovirus-associated. A later examination showed that TCR association rates differed by HLA locus, with DRB1 most and HLA-C fewest. V- and J-gene trimming of TCR beta was linked (in a later analysis) to a missense DCLRE1C variant.

The V call is TRBV19, the J call TRBJ2-5; the match to TRBD2 covers 10 bases. This TCR was recovered from a woman younger than 30 in good health and CMV-seropositive. The source material was PBMCs. The CDR3 DNA is TGTGCCAGTAAGATAACTAGCGGGGCCGGTCAAGAGACCCAGTACTTC. Translating gives CASKITSGAGQETQYF.